Listed below are T cell receptor beta chains from one sample, sequenced in a study of shared clonotypes between healthy human individuals. Sequencing was performed with immunoSEQ multiplex PCR; in TCRdb, only in-frame clones are kept and a portion is missing. The table lists 950,000 to 1,100,000 clones, around 78% of them singletons. The sequenced sample consisted of memory CD4+ T cells from PBMCs. These receptors came from a man aged 18 to 29 in good health. Some clones in this sample may be carry-over from other donors' samples. Each CDR3 is given with its conserved first and last residue. Each record gives: D gene, J gene, clone size, CDR3 length, V gene, CDR3 DNA, CDR3 protein. D genes are given only for firm matches. Not every row has a clone size; where given, it reads once, few, many or a size class.

-	TRBJ2-5	-	13	TRBV2	TGTGCCAGCAGTGCTCAGGGACGAGAGACCCAGTACTTC	CASSAQGRETQYF
TRBD2	TRBJ2-5	-	18	TRBV9	TGTGCCAGCAGCGTAGGGAGACTAGCGGGAGGCCTCCAAGAGACCCAGTACTTC	CASSVGRLAGGLQETQYF
-	TRBJ2-7	-	14	TRBV18	TGTGCCAGCTCGGAGGGGGGGGCCCTGGTCGAGCAGTACTTC	CASSEGGALVEQYF
-	TRBJ2-7	-	11	TRBV28	TGTGCCAGCAGCCCTACCTACGAGCAGTACTTC	CASSPTYEQYF
-	TRBJ1-5	few	13	TRBV6-4	TGTGCCAGCAGTCCCGACCTCAATCAGCCCCAGCATTTT	CASSPDLNQPQHF
-	TRBJ1-3	-	11	TRBV7-9	TGTGCCAGCAGCCCGGAGGACACCATATATTTT	CASSPEDTIYF
-	TRBJ2-7	-	13	TRBV5-1	TGCGCCAGCAGCCGGACGGGGGCCTACGAGCAGTACTTC	CASSRTGAYEQYF
-	TRBJ1-2	-	11	TRBV28	TGTGCCAGCAGTTCTAACAGGGATCTTACCTTC	CASSSNRDLTF
-	TRBJ1-5	-	12	TRBV27	TGTGCCAGCAGTCCCCTCAATCAGCCCCAGCATTTT	CASSPLNQPQHF
TRBD1	TRBJ2-7	-	14	TRBV6-1	TGTGCCAGCACAATCGACAGGGGACTGTACGAGCAGTACTTC	CASTIDRGLYEQYF
-	TRBJ1-1	many	15	TRBV28	TGTGCCAGCAGTTTAGGGCGGGCAGGGTTAACTGAAGCTTTCTTT	CASSLGRAGLTEAFF
-	TRBJ2-5	-	18	TRBV7-9	TGTGCCAGCAGCTTAGGTCTCTCCAGGGCAGGCCGCCAAGAGACCCAGTACTTC	CASSLGLSRAGRQETQYF
-	TRBJ1-2	-	14	TRBV2	TGTGCCAGCAGTGAAGCCACAGGGACCTATGGCTACACCTTC	CASSEATGTYGYTF
-	TRBJ2-2	many	13	TRBV7-9	TGTGCCAGCAGCTACAGGGTAACCGGGGAGCTGTTTTTT	CASSYRVTGELFF
TRBD2	TRBJ2-1	few	16	TRBV27	TGTGCCAGCAGCCAAAGGGGACTAGCCGCCTACAATGAGCAGTTCTTC	CASSQRGLAAYNEQFF
TRBD2	TRBJ2-5	-	13	TRBV5-8	TGTGCCAGCAGTACTAGCGGGAGGGAGACCCAGTACTTC	CASSTSGRETQYF
-	TRBJ1-4	-	13	TRBV5-1	TGCGCCAGCAGCTTGGAGGGGGTTGAAAAACTGTTTTTT	CASSLEGVEKLFF
TRBD2	TRBJ2-2	-	15	TRBV7-4	TGTGCCAGCAGCCTAAAGGTAGCGGGAGGCGGGGAGCTGTTTTTT	CASSLKVAGGGELFF
-	TRBJ2-3	few	15	TRBV30	TGTGCCTGGAGTAGACCGCCAGGGGTAACAGATACGCAGTATTTT	CAWSRPPGVTDTQYF
-	TRBJ1-3	-	17	TRBV7-8	TGTGCCAGCAGCTTAGCGCTCTTCCCGAGCTCTGGAAACACCATATATTTT	CASSLALFPSSGNTIYF
-	TRBJ2-7	-	14	TRBV5-4	TGTGCCAGCAGCTTGGGATCCAGGGAGAGTGAGCAGTACTTC	CASSLGSRESEQYF
-	TRBJ1-2	many	13	TRBV10-1	TGCGCCAGCAGTGAGGTCCAAAACTATGGCTACACCTTC	CASSEVQNYGYTF
TRBD2	TRBJ2-1	-	18	TRBV7-3	TGTGCCAGCAGCCCCGGGACTAGCGGGACTAACTCCTACAATGAGCAGTTCTTC	CASSPGTSGTNSYNEQFF
-	TRBJ2-3	-	15	TRBV5-1	TGCGCCAGCAGCTTGGAGAGGTATAGCACAGATACGCAGTATTTT	CASSLERYSTDTQYF
-	TRBJ1-1	-	13	TRBV11-1	TGTGCCACCCTCCGAGAAGGGAACACTGAAGCTTTCTTT	CATLREGNTEAFF
-	TRBJ1-2	-	14	TRBV4-3	TGCGCCAGCAGCCAAGAAACAGGGATCTATGGCTACACCTTC	CASSQETGIYGYTF
-	TRBJ1-1	-	14	TRBV6-1	TGTGCCAGCAGAGAGGGGTCAAGTGGCACTGAAGCTTTCTTT	CASREGSSGTEAFF
-	TRBJ1-4	-	14	TRBV5-1	TGCGCCAGCAGCTCTCAGGGGTCTAATGAAAAACTGTTTTTT	CASSSQGSNEKLFF